Reported below is one T cell receptor beta chain. This specimen comes from a study of PD-L1 blockade in urothelial cancer. At the level of the study: Of prior chemotherapy regimens, patients had received between 0 and 3.

Spike-ins of synthetic TCR analog templates went into each PCR. Produced via immunoSEQ multiplex PCR; TCRdb's table is partial and in-frame only. The sample includes 70,000 to 90,000 clones, approximately 87% of them seen just once. Germline CDR1 and CDR2: ENHRY and SYGVKD. The V gene lost 1 base and the J gene lost 2 bases, with 7 bases spanning the gap. This CDR3 comprises 14 residues. The time point: pretreatment peripheral blood. This specimen consisted of PBMCs, obtained around atezolizumab (anti-PD-L1) treatment. The origin of this receptor is a man aged 55-75 years with urothelial cancer. The genes are TRBV10-3 and TRBJ2-3, with D possibly matching TRBD2 (6 bases). For the CDR3, the DNA is TGTGCCATCAGTGAGTGGAGGGACACAGATACGCAGTATTTT. Its translation is CAISEWRDTDTQYF.